One T cell receptor (beta chain) is described in this entry. The antigen is not known. This entry is derived from a study of cytomegalovirus exposure and HLA in healthy donors. Study summary: T cells numbering some 170 million yielded more than 100 million unique TCR beta sequences in an earlier analysis.

Researchers ran the PCR with 60 Vbeta and 13 Jbeta primers. The table came from immunoSEQ multiplex PCR; TCRdb's copy has only in-frame clones and leaves some out. The sample has some 120,000 clones, approximately 74% seen once. Study outcomes and limitations: Researchers catalogued roughly 170 TCR beta chains as cytomegalovirus-associated. The dataset shows that most TCR sequences were rare, while some public TCRs occurred in many donors. Most of the CMV-associated TCR beta chains (in a later analysis) appeared to be HLA-restricted.

The sequence was obtained from a man between 35 and 55 years old in good health and CMV-seropositive. Sequenced: PBMCs.

The CDR3 sequence: CASSLVGRDGYTF. The DNA of the CDR3 is TGTGCCAGCAGCTTAGTAGGTCGGGATGGCTACACCTTC. The genes are TRBV5-4 and TRBJ1-2; D uncertain. The CDR3 has 13 residues. The germline V and J ends were trimmed by 2 bases and 6 bases, with 11 bases remaining between them. Germline CDR1 and CDR2: SGHNT and YYREEE (reference sequence). The full variable domain, with the rest looked up from reference TRBV5-4 and TRBJ1-2, is ETGVTQSPTHLIKTRGQQVTLRCSSQSGHNTVSWYQQALGQGPQFIFQYYREEENGRGNFPPRFSGLQFPNYSSELNVNALELDDSALYLCASSLVGRDGYTFGSGTRLTVV.